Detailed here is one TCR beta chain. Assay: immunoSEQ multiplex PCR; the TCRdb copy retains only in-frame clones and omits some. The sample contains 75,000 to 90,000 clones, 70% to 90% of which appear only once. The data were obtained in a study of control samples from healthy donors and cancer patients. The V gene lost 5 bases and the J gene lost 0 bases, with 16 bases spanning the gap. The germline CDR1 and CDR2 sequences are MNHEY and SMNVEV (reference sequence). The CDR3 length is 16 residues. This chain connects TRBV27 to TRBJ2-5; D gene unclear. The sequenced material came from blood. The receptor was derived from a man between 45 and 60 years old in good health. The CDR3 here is CASSPQEGIHQETQYF. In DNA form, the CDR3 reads TGTGCCAGCAGTCCCCAGGAAGGAATACACCAAGAGACCCAGTACTTC.